The 21 T cell receptor beta chains reported below all come from one sample, sequenced in a study of shared clonotypes between healthy human individuals. Method: immunoSEQ multiplex PCR; TCRdb's copy keeps in-frame clones and lacks some. Altogether roughly 110,000 clones are present, 65% to 75% being singletons, with the ten largest covering around 24%. Sequenced sample: memory CD8+ T cells sorted from blood. Subset here: CD45RO+ cells pooled with CCR7-negative TemRA cells. The receptors originated from a woman under 40 in good health.

The CDR3 is CASSPGPLSYEQYF. In DNA form, the CDR3 reads TGTGCCAGTAGCCCGGGACCTCTCTCCTACGAGCAGTACTTC. The chain joins TRBV19 to TRBJ2-5; D assignment may be TRBD1 or TRBD2 (5 bases each). The end of the DNA fits TRBJ2-7 better, so the J call may be wrong. The CDR3 extends over 14 amino acids. Germline loops: CDR1 LNHDA, CDR2 SQIVND (reference sequence).

V is TRBV29-1 and J is TRBJ2-7, with D uncertain. Germline V CDR1 and CDR2: SQVTM, ANQGSEA. CDR3 length: 15 amino acids. Between the trimmed V and J ends, which lost 2 bases and 0 bases, there was a span of 14 bases. The CDR3 DNA is TGCAGCGTTGAATTGGGCGAACTGCACTCCTACGAGCAGTACTTC. Its protein product is CSVELGELHSYEQYF.

By share, this clone ranks as medium-sized. The rearrangement uses TRBV11-2 and TRBJ2-7, with a possible D match to TRBD1 (6 bases). The germline gives CDR1 SGHAT, CDR2 FQNNGV. With 1 base removed from V and 3 bases from J, the gap between germline ends came to 10 bases. The CDR3 is 14 amino acids. The CDR3 region has the DNA TGTGCCAGCAGCTTAGTGACAGGAGGCTACGAGCAGTACTTC. The encoded protein is CASSLVTGGYEQYF.

This clone has a count of ten or more. V is TRBV18 and J is TRBJ2-7; D perhaps matches TRBD1 (5 bases). Germline loops: CDR1 KGHSH, CDR2 LQKENI. This CDR3 contains 14 residues. V gave up 0 bases and J gave up 3 bases, with 9 bases separating them. The CDR3 DNA reads as TGTGCCAGCTCACCACCCTCGGACAACTACGAGCAGTACTTC. Protein sequence: CASSPPSDNYEQYF. The whole variable domain, filled in from reference TRBV18 and TRBJ2-7, reads NAGVMQNPRHLVRRRGQEARLRCSPMKGHSHVYWYRQLPEEGLKFMVYLQKENIIDESGMPKERFSAEFPKEGPSILRIQQVVRGDSAAYFCASSPPSDNYEQYFGPGTRLTVT.

CDR3 in DNA: TGTGCCAGCATTCCCCGGGGGACGTACCAAGAGACCCAGTACTTC. Its translation: CASIPRGTYQETQYF. The chain is built from TRBV28 and TRBJ2-5; D possibly corresponds to TRBD2 (6 bases). Trimming took off 7 bases at V and 0 bases at J, with 15 bases between the two ends. The CDR3 sequence is 15 residues long. Germline CDR1 reads MDHEN; CDR2 reads SYDVKM.

This clone showed up many times. The chain recombines TRBV5-1 with TRBJ1-2; D unclear. With 0 bases removed from V and 8 bases from J, the gap between germline ends came to 14 bases. The CDR3 spans 14 residues. Germline V gene data show CDR1 as SGHRS and CDR2 as YFSETQ. The chain's CDR3 is CASSLGDLFDGYTF. Written as DNA, the CDR3 is TGCGCCAGCAGCTTGGGTGATCTTTTCGACGGCTACACCTTC. The full variable domain, completed using reference TRBV5-1 and TRBJ1-2, is KAGVTQTPRYLIKTRGQQVTLSCSPISGHRSVSWYQQTPGQGLQFLFEYFSETQRNKGNFPGRFSGRQFSNSRSEMNVSTLELGDSALYLCASSLGDLFDGYTFGSGTRLTVV.

This clone was recorded a few times. Being one base from a much bigger clone, this may be a read error. This specimen includes other DNA sequences encoding the same CDR3. The chain has TRBV27 and TRBJ2-6; D is ambiguous. Germline V gene data show CDR1 as MNHEY and CDR2 as SMNVEV (reference sequence). V lost 5 bases and J lost 0, with 2 bases in between. The CDR3 runs 13 residues. CDR3 DNA: TGTGCCAGCAGTCCCTCTGGGGCCAACGTCCTGACTTTC. This gives the protein CASSPSGANVLTF.

This chain links TRBV29-1 with TRBJ2-7; D is possibly TRBD2 (5 bases). Germline V gene lookup returns CDR1 SQVTM and CDR2 ANQGSEA. The V and J ends lost 4 bases and 2 bases respectively, with 9 bases between them. The CDR3 loop spans 12 amino acids. This chain's CDR3 is CSVVGITYEQYF. CDR3 nucleotides: TGCAGCGTTGTCGGGATTACCTACGAGCAGTACTTC.

This clone was counted between two and nine times. Since a much larger clone is just one base distant, this may be a read error. Other DNA sequences within the sample encode an identical CDR3. V and J are TRBV27 and TRBJ2-2; D unclear. This CDR3 has 12 amino acids. Germline V gives CDR1 MNHEY, CDR2 SMNVEV (reference sequence). V was clipped by 5 bases and J by 4 bases, with 5 bases between them. The chain's CDR3 is CASSPLTGELFF. The DNA for the CDR3 is TGTGCCAGCAGTCCACTCACCGGGGAGCTGTTTTTT.

The chain combines TRBV19 with TRBJ1-4; D possibly corresponds to TRBD1 (6 bases). Germline V CDR1 and CDR2: LNHDA, SQIVND (reference sequence). The germline V and J ends were trimmed by 11 bases and 5 bases, with 15 bases remaining between them. The CDR3 contains 13 residues. The CDR3 reads CAVQGAINEKLFF. The CDR3 DNA reads TGTGCCGTACAGGGCGCGATCAATGAAAAACTGTTTTTT.

The chain joins TRBV5-1 to TRBJ1-1, with a weak D call TRBD1 (5 bases). The V gene lost 4 bases and the J gene lost 1 base, with 11 bases spanning the gap. The CDR3 consists of 14 residues. Per the germline V gene, CDR1 is SGHRS and CDR2 is YFSETQ. Written as DNA, the CDR3 is TGCGCCAGCAGCCCATCGGGACGGAACACTGAAGCTTTCTTT. As protein: CASSPSGRNTEAFF.

The chain's CDR3 is CASSDSSTSPDTQYF. The CDR3 nucleotides are TGTGCCAGCAGTGACTCGAGTACTAGTCCAGATACGCAGTATTTT. The chain carries TRBV6-4 and TRBJ2-3; D possibly corresponds to TRBD2 (5 bases). Germline V CDR1 and CDR2: MRHNA, SNTAGT. V was pared by 0 bases and J by 4 bases, with 11 bases between. The CDR3 has 15 amino acids.

The V and J genes are TRBV6-5 and TRBJ2-7, with 10 bases fitting TRBD1. The CDR3 totals 14 residues. Unmatched junction bases numbered 7, after V lost 6 bases and J lost 5 bases. Germline V lookup: CDR1 MNHEY, CDR2 SVGAGI. The CDR3 DNA reads as TGTGCCAGCAGCCACCGGGACAGGGGCCACGAGCAGTACTTC. It is translated as CASSHRDRGHEQYF.

The CDR3 region is CATSSVGGPFHEQYF. CDR3 in DNA: TGTGCCACCAGCAGCGTGGGAGGGCCTTTTCACGAGCAGTACTTC. This chain uses TRBV15 with TRBJ2-7; 7 nucleotides line up with TRBD2. CDR3 length: 15 amino acids. Germline CDR1 and CDR2: LNHNV and YYDKDF (reference sequence). Trimming cost V 3 bases and J 5 bases; bases outside gene matches: 10.

The V call is TRBV30, the J call TRBJ1-1, with D possibly being TRBD1 (5 bases). The CDR3 spans 15 residues. Per germline, CDR1 GTSNPN and CDR2 SVGIG (reference sequence). V dropped 4 bases and J dropped 5 bases, with 20 bases sitting between them. The CDR3 sequence: CAWTQGLHLITEAFF. In DNA form, the CDR3 reads TGTGCCTGGACCCAGGGCTTACACCTTATTACTGAAGCTTTCTTT.

This clone was counted between two and nine times. This chain connects TRBV4-2 to TRBJ2-1; D might be TRBD1 (7 bases). CDR1 is LGHNA and CDR2 is YNFKEQ in the germline V gene. Trimming removed 3 bases at V and 8 bases at J, with 14 bases between. CDR3 size: 14 residues. In nucleotides, the CDR3 is TGTGCCAGCAGCCAGCTGACAGGGAGGTATGAGCAGTTCTTC. It translates to CASSQLTGRYEQFF.

V and J are TRBV7-8 and TRBJ2-7; the match to TRBD1 covers 10 bases. The CDR3 runs to 16 residues. V gave up 4 bases and J gave up 7 bases; unmatched junction bases: 13. Germline CDR1 reads SGHVS; CDR2 reads FQNEAQ. The CDR3 protein is CASSSPSRDRGWEQYF. The CDR3 DNA reads as TGTGCCAGCAGCTCCCCCTCCCGGGACAGGGGCTGGGAGCAGTACTTC.

Here the CDR3 DNA reads TGTGCCACCAGCGGGACAGATCGCATCAATGAGCAGTTCTTC. Amino acids: CATSGTDRINEQFF. The V gene is TRBV28, the J gene TRBJ2-1; TRBD1 or TRBD2 may be the D gene (7 bases each). This CDR3 is built from 14 residues. Germline V gene sequence: CDR1 MDHEN, CDR2 SYDVKM. The V end lost 10 bases, the J end lost 6 bases, and 19 bases lay between the germline ends.

V gene TRBV28 combines with J gene TRBJ2-7; 8 bases match TRBD1. CDR3 length: 15 residues. Germline V gene sequence: CDR1 MDHEN, CDR2 SYDVKM. V was clipped by 4 bases and J by 3 bases; unmatched bases: 8. CDR3 sequence reads: CASSSWTGTGYEQYF. The CDR3 DNA sequence: TGTGCCAGCAGTTCTTGGACAGGGACCGGCTACGAGCAGTACTTC.

The V gene is TRBV29-1, the J gene TRBJ1-2; D is ambiguous. V lost 4 bases and J 4 bases, leaving 13 bases between the germline ends. The CDR3 contains 13 residues. Germline assignment: CDR1 SQVTM and CDR2 ANQGSEA. CDR3 region: CSVASTPSYGYTF. Here the CDR3 DNA reads TGCAGCGTTGCCTCGACACCTAGCTATGGCTACACCTTC. Full variable domain (outside the CDR3, taken from reference TRBV29-1 and TRBJ1-2): SAVISQKPSRDICQRGTSLTIQCQVDSQVTMMFWYRQQPGQSLTLIATANQGSEATYESGFVIDKFPISRPNLTFSTLTVSNMSPEDSSIYLCSVASTPSYGYTFGSGTRLTVV.

Regarding this clone: The germline gene is not matched at one end of the junction; a read error may be the cause. The chain links TRBV6-4 to TRBJ2-7, with D perhaps given as TRBD1 or TRBD2 (5 bases each). The CDR3 totals 15 residues. CDR1 and CDR2 from the germline V gene are MRHNA and SNTAGT. The CDR3 DNA reads TGTGCCAGCAGTTACTCTGCAGGGAGCTCCTACGAGCAGTACTTC. Translated, it gives CASSYSAGSSYEQYF.